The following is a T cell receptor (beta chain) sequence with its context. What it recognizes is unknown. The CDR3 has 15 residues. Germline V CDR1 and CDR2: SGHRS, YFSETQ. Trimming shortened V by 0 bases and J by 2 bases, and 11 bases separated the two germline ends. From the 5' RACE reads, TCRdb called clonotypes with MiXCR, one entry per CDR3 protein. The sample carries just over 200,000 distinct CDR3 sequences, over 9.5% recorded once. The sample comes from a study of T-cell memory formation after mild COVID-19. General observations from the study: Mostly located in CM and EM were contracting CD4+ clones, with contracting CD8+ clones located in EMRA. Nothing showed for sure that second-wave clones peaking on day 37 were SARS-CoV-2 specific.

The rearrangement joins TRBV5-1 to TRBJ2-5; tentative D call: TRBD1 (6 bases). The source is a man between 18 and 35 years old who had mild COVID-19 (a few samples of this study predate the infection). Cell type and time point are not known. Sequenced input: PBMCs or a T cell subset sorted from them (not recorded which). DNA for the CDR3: TGCGCCAGCAGCTTGGAGCAGGGGCGGCAAGAGACCCAGTACTTC. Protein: CASSLEQGRQETQYF.